These T cell receptor beta chains were read from a single sample in a study of CD8+CD57+ T cells in acquired aplastic anemia. Via MiXCR, TCRdb re-called the reads, giving one row per CDR3 protein. The repertoire holds 100,000 to 150,000 distinct CDR3 sequences, with 50% to 70% as singletons. The specimen sequenced was sorted CD4+, CD8+, or CD8+CD57+ T cells (not recorded which) from PBMCs. The receptors stem from a human donor with aplastic anemia. Each CDR3 is given with its conserved first and last residue. The D gene is left open where the match is weak. Clone size is shown for a subset of rows, as once, few, many or a class of expanded clone.

TRBJ1-1	NA	TRBV16	TRBD1	CASSLGQGAQTEAFF	TGTGCCAGCAGCCTCGGACAGGGGGCGCAAACTGAAGCTTTCTTT
TRBJ2-2	NA	TRBV7-3	TRBD1	CASSKPRYRGLFF	TGTGCCAGCAGCAAACCTAGATACAGGGGGCTGTTTTTT
TRBJ2-1	few	TRBV7-9	NA	CASSLGDLEQFF	TGTGCCAGCAGCCTCGGTGATCTTGAGCAGTTCTTC
TRBJ1-2	few	TRBV29-1	NA	CSGFQGVDYGYTF	TGCAGCGGATTTCAGGGTGTCGACTATGGCTACACCTTC
TRBJ1-2	NA	TRBV2	NA	CASSVGGPYGYTF	TGTGCCAGCAGTGTTGGGGGGCCCTATGGCTACACCTTC
TRBJ2-2	NA	TRBV7-7	NA	CASSLEQVGELFF	TGTGCTAGCAGCTTAGAACAGGTCGGGGAGCTGTTTTTT
TRBJ1-3	NA	TRBV20-1	NA	CSARDPWNTIYF	TGCAGTGCTAGAGATCCCTGGAACACCATATATTTT
TRBJ2-1	NA	TRBV15	TRBD2	CATSRDPTSGRRQYNEQFF	TGTGCCACCAGCAGAGATCCGACTAGCGGGAGGCGACAGTACAATGAGCAGTTCTTC
TRBJ1-4	once	TRBV9	NA	CASSPRGLYNEKLFF	TGTGCCAGCAGCCCGCGGGGGCTATACAATGAAAAACTGTTTTTT
TRBJ1-6	NA	TRBV4-1	NA	CASSQDSQGGSPLHF	TGCGCCAGCAGCCAAGATTCACAGGGAGGATCACCCCTCCACTTT
TRBJ2-7	many	TRBV20-1	TRBD2	CSAGPRTSGTGSYEQYF	TGCAGTGCTGGCCCCCGGACTAGCGGCACCGGCTCCTACGAGCAGTACTTC
TRBJ1-1	NA	TRBV7-9	TRBD1	CASSPPGGWTEAFF	TGTGCCAGCAGCCCACCAGGGGGATGGACTGAAGCTTTCTTT
TRBJ2-7	NA	TRBV15	NA	CATSRGLAGEGEQYF	TGTGCCACCAGCAGAGGTTTAGCAGGGGAGGGTGAGCAGTACTTC
TRBJ2-3	NA	TRBV29-1	TRBD2	CSVGLGTSGGGDTQYF	TGCAGCGTTGGTCTGGGGACTAGCGGGGGGGGAGATACGCAGTATTTT
TRBJ2-1	NA	TRBV4-3	NA	CASSPGGAVLNEQFF	TGCGCCAGCAGCCCCGGTGGGGCTGTACTAAATGAGCAGTTCTTC
TRBJ1-2	many	TRBV2	TRBD1	CASSETGDRGRYGYTF	TGTGCCAGCAGTGAGACGGGCGACAGGGGTCGTTATGGCTACACCTTC
TRBJ1-1	NA	TRBV2	NA	CASSESGETEAFF	TGTGCCAGCAGTGAGTCAGGGGAAACTGAAGCTTTCTTT
TRBJ2-5	few	TRBV19	NA	CASSISGQALKTQYF	TGTGCCAGTAGTATTAGTGGGCAGGCTTTGAAGACCCAGTACTTC
TRBJ1-1	NA	TRBV24-1	TRBD1	CATAAGQETMNTEAFF	TGTGCCACCGCGGCGGGACAGGAGACTATGAACACTGAAGCTTTCTTT
TRBJ2-7	NA	TRBV7-9	NA	CVSGPGMGEQYF	TGTGTCAGCGGGCCGGGGATGGGGGAGCAGTACTTC
TRBJ2-7	NA	TRBV7-9	NA	CASSLPITYEQYF	TGTGCCAGCAGTCTGCCGATCACCTACGAGCAGTACTTC
TRBJ2-2	NA	TRBV6-4	NA	CASSDSPGSNTGELFF	TGTGCCAGCAGTGACTCTCCGGGCTCCAACACCGGGGAGCTGTTTTTT
TRBJ1-6	NA	TRBV7-9	TRBD1	CASSAGGSPLHF	TGTGCTAGCAGCGCAGGGGGATCACCCCTCCACTTT
TRBJ1-6	NA	TRBV6-4	NA	CASSESSQGSPLHF	TGTGCCAGCAGTGAAAGCAGCCAGGGATCACCCCTCCACTTT
TRBJ2-1	many	TRBV7-9	TRBD2	CARASGELNEQFF	TGTGCCCGTGCTAGCGGGGAACTCAATGAGCAGTTCTTC
TRBJ2-6	NA	TRBV29-1	NA	CSVTVTGANVLTF	TGCAGCGTTACGGTCACTGGGGCCAACGTCCTGACTTTC
TRBJ1-5	NA	TRBV4-2	NA	CASSHEIRSNQPQHF	TGTGCCAGCAGCCATGAAATAAGGAGCAATCAGCCCCAGCATTTT
TRBJ1-1	many	TRBV20-1	NA	CSAIQQEENTEAFF	TGCAGTGCTATACAACAGGAAGAGAACACTGAAGCTTTCTTT
TRBJ1-1	NA	TRBV20-1	NA	CSASPTENTEAFF	TGCAGTGCTAGTCCGACAGAGAACACTGAAGCTTTCTTT
TRBJ2-3	many	TRBV28	TRBD2	CASNLIAGSTDTQYF	TGTGCCAGCAATCTTATAGCGGGGAGCACAGATACGCAGTATTTT
TRBJ2-5	NA	TRBV5-4	NA	CASSLAQVQETQYF	TGTGCCAGCAGCTTGGCTCAGGTTCAAGAGACCCAGTACTTC
TRBJ1-6	once	TRBV14	NA	CASSQESQLLAPLHF	TGTGCCAGCAGCCAAGAGTCGCAGCTCCTTGCACCCCTCCACTTT
TRBJ1-2	NA	TRBV6-1	NA	CASSPRDTGYTF	TGTGCCAGCAGTCCCAGGGACACTGGCTACACCTTC
TRBJ2-1	many	TRBV12-3/TRBV12-4	NA	CASSLMGDSSYNEQFF	TGTGCCAGCAGTTTAATGGGGGATAGCTCCTACAATGAGCAGTTCTTC
TRBJ1-2	many	TRBV13	NA	CASSLGTQGSYGYTF	TGTGCCAGCAGCTTAGGTACCCAGGGCAGCTATGGCTACACCTTC
TRBJ2-7	NA	TRBV14	NA	CASSHMGSYEQYF	TGTGCCAGCAGCCATATGGGTTCCTACGAGCAGTACTTC
TRBJ2-1	NA	TRBV6-1	TRBD2	CASSNLAGGHHEQFF	TGTGCCAGCAGCAACCTAGCGGGGGGGCACCATGAGCAGTTCTTC
TRBJ1-2	NA	TRBV12-3/TRBV12-4	TRBD1	CASSSGQGSSYGYTF	TGTGCCAGCAGTTCGGGACAGGGATCATCCTATGGCTACACCTTC
TRBJ1-6	many	TRBV7-9	NA	CASSLESGVDSPLHF	TGTGCCAGCAGCTTAGAATCAGGGGTGGATTCACCCCTCCACTTT
TRBJ2-7	few	TRBV7-6	NA	CASSPGVEQYF	TGTGCCAGCAGCCCCGGGGTGGAGCAGTACTTC
TRBJ1-4	once	TRBV20-1	TRBD1	CSANWGTENEKLFF	TGCAGTGCGAATTGGGGGACAGAGAATGAAAAACTGTTTTTT
TRBJ2-7	NA	TRBV29-1	TRBD1	CSVDPGQGVPLPYEQYF	TGCAGCGTCGACCCGGGACAGGGGGTACCCTTACCCTACGAGCAGTACTTC
TRBJ2-3	NA	TRBV24-1	NA	CATSDLGAPTDTQYF	TGTGCCACCAGTGACCTCGGAGCCCCCACAGATACGCAGTATTTT
TRBJ2-1	NA	TRBV11-1	TRBD2	CASIWSGSSYNEQFF	TGTGCCAGCATCTGGAGCGGGAGCTCCTACAATGAGCAGTTCTTC
TRBJ2-7	NA	TRBV7-9	TRBD2	CASSLGLAGAEQYF	TGTGCCAGCAGCTTGGGACTAGCGGGAGCCGAGCAGTACTTC
TRBJ2-7	many	TRBV2	NA	CASEGESYEQYF	TGTGCCAGCGAGGGAGAGTCCTACGAGCAGTACTTC
TRBJ2-5	few	TRBV24-1	TRBD1	CATSDFGGTGMVETQYF	TGTGCCACCAGTGATTTCGGGGGGACAGGGATGGTGGAGACCCAGTACTTC
TRBJ2-1	NA	TRBV25-1	NA	CASTGMQGGGKNEQFF	TGTGCCAGCACCGGAATGCAGGGTGGGGGGAAGAATGAGCAGTTCTTC
TRBJ2-1	NA	TRBV6-1	NA	CASSESGKAEQFF	TGTGCCAGCAGTGAGTCGGGCAAAGCTGAGCAGTTCTTC
TRBJ2-1	NA	TRBV12-3/TRBV12-4	TRBD2	CASRTIRTSGGNEQFF	TGTGCCAGCAGAACTATTAGGACTAGCGGGGGGAATGAGCAGTTCTTC
TRBJ2-7	NA	TRBV19	NA	CASSITPARGEQYF	TGTGCCAGTAGTATCACTCCAGCGAGGGGGGAGCAGTACTTC
TRBJ2-3	NA	TRBV24-1	NA	CATTSGELETDTQYF	TGTGCCACCACCTCGGGGGAGTTGGAAACAGATACGCAGTATTTT
TRBJ1-6	NA	TRBV14	NA	CASSLVGGGPLHF	TGTGCCAGCAGCCTTGTTGGAGGAGGACCCCTCCACTTT
TRBJ2-5	NA	TRBV29-1	NA	CIVGAGGGETQYF	TGCATCGTTGGGGCAGGTGGAGGGGAGACCCAGTACTTC
TRBJ1-3	NA	TRBV7-9	NA	CASSSPNGNTIYF	TGTGCCAGCAGCTCCCCGAATGGAAACACCATATATTTT
TRBJ1-4	NA	TRBV5-1	NA	CASSLYTGDNEKLFF	TGCGCCAGCAGCTTGTACACCGGAGATAATGAAAAACTGTTTTTT
TRBJ2-3	NA	TRBV7-2	TRBD2	CASSLRTSVDTQYF	TGTGCCAGCAGCTTGCGGACTAGTGTGGATACGCAGTATTTT
TRBJ1-5	NA	TRBV20-1	NA	CSAGRVNQPQHF	TGCAGTGCCGGGCGCGTTAATCAGCCCCAGCATTTT
TRBJ2-3	NA	TRBV10-3	NA	CAIKTASTDTQYF	TGTGCCATCAAGACAGCGAGCACAGATACGCAGTATTTT
TRBJ1-1	NA	TRBV7-9	NA	CASSHQGDTEAFF	TGTGCCAGCAGCCACCAGGGTGACACTGAAGCTTTCTTT